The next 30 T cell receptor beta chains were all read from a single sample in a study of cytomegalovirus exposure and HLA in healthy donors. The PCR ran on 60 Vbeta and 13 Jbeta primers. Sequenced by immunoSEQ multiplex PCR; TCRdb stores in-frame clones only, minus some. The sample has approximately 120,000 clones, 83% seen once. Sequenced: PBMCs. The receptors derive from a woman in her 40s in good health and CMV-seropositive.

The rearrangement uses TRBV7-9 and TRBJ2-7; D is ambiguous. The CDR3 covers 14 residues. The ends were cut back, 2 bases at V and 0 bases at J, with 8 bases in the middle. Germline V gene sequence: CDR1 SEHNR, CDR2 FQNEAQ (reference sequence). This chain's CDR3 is CASSLSGGSYEQYF. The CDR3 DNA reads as TGTGCCAGCAGCTTATCTGGCGGCTCCTACGAGCAGTACTTC.

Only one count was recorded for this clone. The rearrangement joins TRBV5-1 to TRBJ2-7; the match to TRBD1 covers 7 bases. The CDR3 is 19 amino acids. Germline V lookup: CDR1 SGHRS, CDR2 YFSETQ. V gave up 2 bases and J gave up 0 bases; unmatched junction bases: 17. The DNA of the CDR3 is TGCGCCAGCAGCTTAAATTCCCGTGGAACAGGGGACATCTCCTACGAGCAGTACTTC. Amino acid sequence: CASSLNSRGTGDISYEQYF.

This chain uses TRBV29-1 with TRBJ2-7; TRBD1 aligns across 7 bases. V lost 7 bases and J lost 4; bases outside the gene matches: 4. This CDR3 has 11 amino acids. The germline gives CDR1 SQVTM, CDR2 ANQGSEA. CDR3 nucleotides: TGCAGCGGACGACAGGGTTACGAGCAGTACTTC. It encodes CSGRQGYEQYF.

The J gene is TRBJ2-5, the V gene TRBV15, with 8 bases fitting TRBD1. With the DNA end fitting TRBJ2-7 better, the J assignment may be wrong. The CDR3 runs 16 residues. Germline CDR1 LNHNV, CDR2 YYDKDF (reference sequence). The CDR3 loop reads CATSRGGQGVANEQYF. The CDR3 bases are TGTGCCACCAGCAGAGGCGGACAGGGCGTAGCAAACGAGCAGTACTTC.

Written as DNA, the CDR3 is TGTGCCAGCAGCCCCTTCGTAGTAGCGGGAAAGTATGAGCAGTTCTTC. Translated, it gives CASSPFVVAGKYEQFF. This chain uses TRBV7-9 with TRBJ2-1; TRBD2 matches 8 bases. Germline CDR1 is SEHNR and CDR2 is FQNEAQ (reference sequence). Trimming removed 5 bases from V and 8 bases from J; junction bases left unmatched: 14. The CDR3 spans 16 residues.

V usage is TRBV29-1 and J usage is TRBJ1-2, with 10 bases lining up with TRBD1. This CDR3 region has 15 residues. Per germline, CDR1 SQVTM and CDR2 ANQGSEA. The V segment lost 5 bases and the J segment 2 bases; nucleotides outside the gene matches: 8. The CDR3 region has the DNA TGCAGCGTTATCGTAAGGACAGGGGGAAACTATGGCTACACCTTC. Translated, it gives CSVIVRTGGNYGYTF.

In nucleotides, the CDR3 is TGCGCCAGCAGCCAGGCTTATGGGGCGCGGGAGACCCAGTACTTC. Its translation: CASSQAYGARETQYF. The chain employs TRBV4-3 and TRBJ2-5; D is perhaps TRBD1 (5 bases). CDR3 length equals 15 residues. The germline V gene encodes CDR1 LGHNA and CDR2 YSLEER. Trimming removed 3 bases from V and 5 bases from J, with 16 bases in between.

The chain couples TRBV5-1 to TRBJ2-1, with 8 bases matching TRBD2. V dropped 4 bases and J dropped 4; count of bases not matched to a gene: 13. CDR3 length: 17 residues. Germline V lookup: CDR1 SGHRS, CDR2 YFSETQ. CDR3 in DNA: TGCGCCAGCAGCGACGCCCAGACTAGCGTAATGTACAATGAGCAGTTCTTC. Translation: CASSDAQTSVMYNEQFF.

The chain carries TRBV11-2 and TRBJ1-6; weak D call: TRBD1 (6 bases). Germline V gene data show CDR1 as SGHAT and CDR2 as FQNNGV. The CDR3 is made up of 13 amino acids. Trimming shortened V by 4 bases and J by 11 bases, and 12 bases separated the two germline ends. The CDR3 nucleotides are TGTGCCAGCAGCTCCACAGGGTATACACCCCTCCACTTT. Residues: CASSSTGYTPLHF.

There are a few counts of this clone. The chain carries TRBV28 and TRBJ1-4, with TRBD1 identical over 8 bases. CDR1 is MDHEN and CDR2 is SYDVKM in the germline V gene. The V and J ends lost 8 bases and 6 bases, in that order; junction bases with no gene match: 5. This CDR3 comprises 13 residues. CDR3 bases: TGTGCCAGCCTCAGGGGGCTCGATGAAAAACTGTTTTTT. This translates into CASLRGLDEKLFF.

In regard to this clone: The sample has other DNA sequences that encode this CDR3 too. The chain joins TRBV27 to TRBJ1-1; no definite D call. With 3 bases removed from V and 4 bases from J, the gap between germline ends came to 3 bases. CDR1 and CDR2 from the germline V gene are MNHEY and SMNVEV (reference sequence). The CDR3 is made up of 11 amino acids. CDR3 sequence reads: CASSFGTEAFF. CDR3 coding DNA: TGTGCCAGCAGTTTCGGCACTGAAGCTTTCTTT.

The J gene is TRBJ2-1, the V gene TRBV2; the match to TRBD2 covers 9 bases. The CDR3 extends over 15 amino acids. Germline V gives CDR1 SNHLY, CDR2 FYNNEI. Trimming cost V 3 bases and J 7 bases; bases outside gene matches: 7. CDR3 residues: CASSELAGTANEQFF. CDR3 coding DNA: TGTGCCAGCAGTGAGCTAGCGGGAACGGCGAATGAGCAGTTCTTC. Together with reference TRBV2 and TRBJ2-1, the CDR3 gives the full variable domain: EPEVTQTPSHQVTQMGQEVILRCVPISNHLYFYWYRQILGQKVEFLVSFYNNEISEKSEIFDDQFSVERPDGSNFTLKIRSTKLEDSAMYFCASSELAGTANEQFFGPGTRLTVL.

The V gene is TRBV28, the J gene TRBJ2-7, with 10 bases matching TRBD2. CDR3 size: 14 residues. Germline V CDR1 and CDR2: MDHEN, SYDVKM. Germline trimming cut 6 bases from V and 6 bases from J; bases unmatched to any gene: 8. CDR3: CASRGSSSGSEQYF. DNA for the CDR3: TGTGCCAGCAGGGGGTCGTCTAGCGGGAGCGAGCAGTACTTC. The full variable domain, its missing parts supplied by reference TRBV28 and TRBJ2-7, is DVKVTQSSRYLVKRTGEKVFLECVQDMDHENMFWYRQDPGLGLRLIYFSYDVKMKEKGDIPEGYSVSREKKERFSLILESASTNQTSMYLCASRGSSSGSEQYFGPGTRLTVT.

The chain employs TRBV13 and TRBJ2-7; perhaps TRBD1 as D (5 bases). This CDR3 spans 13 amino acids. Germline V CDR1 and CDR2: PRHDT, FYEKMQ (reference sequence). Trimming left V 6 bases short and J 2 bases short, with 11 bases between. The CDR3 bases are TGTGCCAGCAGGCGACAGAATACCTACGAGCAGTACTTC. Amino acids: CASRRQNTYEQYF.

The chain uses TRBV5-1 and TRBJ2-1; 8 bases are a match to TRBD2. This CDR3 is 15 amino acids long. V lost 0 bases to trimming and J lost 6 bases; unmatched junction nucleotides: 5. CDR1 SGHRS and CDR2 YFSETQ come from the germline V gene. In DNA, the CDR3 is TGCGCCAGCAGCTTGGGGGGACTAGAGGGCAATGAGCAGTTCTTC. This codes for CASSLGGLEGNEQFF.

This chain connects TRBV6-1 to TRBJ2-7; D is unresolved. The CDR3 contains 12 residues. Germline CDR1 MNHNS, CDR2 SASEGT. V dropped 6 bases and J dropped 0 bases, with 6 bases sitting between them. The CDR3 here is CASSHFSYEQYF. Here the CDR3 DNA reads TGTGCCAGCAGCCACTTCTCCTACGAGCAGTACTTC.

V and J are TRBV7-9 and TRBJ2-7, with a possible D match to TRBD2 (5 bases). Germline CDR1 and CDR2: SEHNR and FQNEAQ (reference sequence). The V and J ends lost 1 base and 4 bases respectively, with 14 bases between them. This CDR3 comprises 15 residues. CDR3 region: CASSLGVSEGYEQYF. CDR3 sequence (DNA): TGTGCCAGCAGCTTAGGGGTCTCCGAGGGATACGAGCAGTACTTC.

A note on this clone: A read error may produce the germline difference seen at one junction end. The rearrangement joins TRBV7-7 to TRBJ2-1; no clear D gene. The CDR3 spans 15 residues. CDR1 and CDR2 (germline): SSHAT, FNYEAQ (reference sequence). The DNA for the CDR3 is TGTGCTAGCAGCCGCGGTACTTTCCCGGTGGATGAGCAGTTCTTC. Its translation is CASSRGTFPVDEQFF.

CDR3 coding DNA: TGTGCCAGCAGCGTTGGAGGGAGCACTGAAGCTTTCTTT. It translates to CASSVGGSTEAFF. This chain links TRBV9 with TRBJ1-1; D gene ambiguous. CDR3 size: 13 residues. CDR1 and CDR2 from the germline V gene are SGDLS and YYNGEE. V was cut by 2 bases and J by 4 bases, with 9 bases left in between.

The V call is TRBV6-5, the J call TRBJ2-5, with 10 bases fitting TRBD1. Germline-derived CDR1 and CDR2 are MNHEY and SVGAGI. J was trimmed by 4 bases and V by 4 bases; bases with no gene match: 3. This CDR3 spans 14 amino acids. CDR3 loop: CASSSRTGGETQYF. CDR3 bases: TGTGCCAGCAGTTCACGGACAGGGGGAGAGACCCAGTACTTC.

The CDR3 DNA follows: TGTGCCAGTAGTAGAGGGGGCTATGAGCAGTTCTTC. It is translated as CASSRGGYEQFF. The V call is TRBV19, the J call TRBJ2-1; TRBD1 agrees at 7 bases. The CDR3 runs to 12 residues. V shed 4 bases, J shed 8 bases, and the junction held 2 bases outside the gene matches. Germline lookup yields CDR1 LNHDA and CDR2 SQIVND (reference sequence).

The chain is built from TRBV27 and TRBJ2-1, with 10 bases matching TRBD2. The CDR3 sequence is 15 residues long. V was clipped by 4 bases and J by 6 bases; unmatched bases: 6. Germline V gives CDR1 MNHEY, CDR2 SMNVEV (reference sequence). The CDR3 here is CASSSLAGDLNEQFF. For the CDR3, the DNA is TGTGCCAGCAGTTCTCTAGCGGGAGATCTCAATGAGCAGTTCTTC.

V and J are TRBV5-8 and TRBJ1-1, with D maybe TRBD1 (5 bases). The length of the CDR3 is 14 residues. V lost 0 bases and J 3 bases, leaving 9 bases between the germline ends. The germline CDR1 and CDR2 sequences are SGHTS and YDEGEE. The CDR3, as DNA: TGTGCCAGCAGCTTGGGTGCAGGGTACACTGAAGCTTTCTTT. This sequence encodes CASSLGAGYTEAFF.

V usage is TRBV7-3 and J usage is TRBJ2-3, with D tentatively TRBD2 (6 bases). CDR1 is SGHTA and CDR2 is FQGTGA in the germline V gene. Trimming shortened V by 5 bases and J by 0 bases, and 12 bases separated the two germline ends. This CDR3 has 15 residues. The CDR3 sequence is CASSVLATSTDTQYF. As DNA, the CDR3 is TGTGCCAGCAGCGTACTAGCAACAAGCACAGATACGCAGTATTTT.

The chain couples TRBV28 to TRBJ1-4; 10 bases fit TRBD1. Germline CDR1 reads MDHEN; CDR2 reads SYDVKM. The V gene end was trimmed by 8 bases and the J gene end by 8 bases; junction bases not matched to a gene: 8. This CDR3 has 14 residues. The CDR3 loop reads CASGRTGGGEKLFF. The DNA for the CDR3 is TGTGCCAGCGGGAGGACAGGGGGAGGGGAAAAACTGTTTTTT. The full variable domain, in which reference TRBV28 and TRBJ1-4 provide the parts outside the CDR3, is DVKVTQSSRYLVKRTGEKVFLECVQDMDHENMFWYRQDPGLGLRLIYFSYDVKMKEKGDIPEGYSVSREKKERFSLILESASTNQTSMYLCASGRTGGGEKLFFGSGTQLSVL.

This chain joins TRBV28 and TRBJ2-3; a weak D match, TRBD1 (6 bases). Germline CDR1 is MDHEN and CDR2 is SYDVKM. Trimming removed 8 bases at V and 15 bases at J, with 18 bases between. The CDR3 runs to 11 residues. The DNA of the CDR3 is TGTGCCAGCCATATGGGGGCTCTCTATTATTTT. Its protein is CASHMGALYYF.

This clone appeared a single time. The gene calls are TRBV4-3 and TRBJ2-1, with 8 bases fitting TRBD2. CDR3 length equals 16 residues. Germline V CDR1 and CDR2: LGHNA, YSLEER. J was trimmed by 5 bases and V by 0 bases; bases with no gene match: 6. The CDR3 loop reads CASSQEKREYDNEQFF. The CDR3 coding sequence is TGCGCCAGCAGCCAAGAGAAGCGGGAGTACGACAATGAGCAGTTCTTC.

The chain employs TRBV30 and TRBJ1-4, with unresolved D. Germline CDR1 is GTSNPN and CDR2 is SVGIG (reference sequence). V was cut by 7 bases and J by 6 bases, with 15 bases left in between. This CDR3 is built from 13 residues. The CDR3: CAFSPGLDEKLFF. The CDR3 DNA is TGTGCCTTCTCTCCCGGACTCGATGAAAAACTGTTTTTT.

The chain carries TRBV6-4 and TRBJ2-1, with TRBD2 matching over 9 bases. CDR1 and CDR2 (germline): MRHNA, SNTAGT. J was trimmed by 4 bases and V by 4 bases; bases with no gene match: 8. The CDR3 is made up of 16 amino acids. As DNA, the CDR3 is TGTGCCAGCAGTGCGTCGACTAGCGGTTTTTACAATGAGCAGTTCTTC. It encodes CASSASTSGFYNEQFF.

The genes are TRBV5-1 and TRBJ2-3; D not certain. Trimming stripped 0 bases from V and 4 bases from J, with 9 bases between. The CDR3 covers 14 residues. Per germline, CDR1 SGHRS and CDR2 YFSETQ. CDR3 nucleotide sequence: TGCGCCAGCAGCTTGGAGACATTTCCAGATACGCAGTATTTT. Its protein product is CASSLETFPDTQYF.